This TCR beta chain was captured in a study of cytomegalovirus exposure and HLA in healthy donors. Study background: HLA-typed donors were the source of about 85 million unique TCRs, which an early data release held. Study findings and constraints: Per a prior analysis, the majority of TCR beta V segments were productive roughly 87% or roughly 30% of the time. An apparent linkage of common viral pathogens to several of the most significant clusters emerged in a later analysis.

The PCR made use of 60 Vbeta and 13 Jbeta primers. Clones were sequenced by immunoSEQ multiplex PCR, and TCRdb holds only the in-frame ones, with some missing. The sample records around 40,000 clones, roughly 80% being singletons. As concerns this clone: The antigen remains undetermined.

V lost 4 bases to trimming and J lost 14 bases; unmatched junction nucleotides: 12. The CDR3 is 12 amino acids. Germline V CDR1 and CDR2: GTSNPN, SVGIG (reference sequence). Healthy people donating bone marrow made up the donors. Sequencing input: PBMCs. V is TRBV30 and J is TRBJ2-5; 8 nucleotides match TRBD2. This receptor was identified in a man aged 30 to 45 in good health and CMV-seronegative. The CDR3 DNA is TGTGCCTGGAATATGGGTAGCGGGGCCGTTTACTTC. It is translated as CAWNMGSGAVYF.